A single sample gave rise to the 4 T cell receptor beta chains below, sequenced in a study of cytomegalovirus exposure and HLA in healthy donors. Sequenced by immunoSEQ multiplex PCR; TCRdb stores in-frame clones only, minus some. The repertoire holds roughly 150,000 clones, with 86% as singletons. Material for sequencing was PBMCs. These receptors were obtained from a young woman in good health and CMV-seronegative.

The chain recombines TRBV19 with TRBJ1-1, with D tentatively TRBD1 (6 bases). CDR1 and CDR2 (germline): LNHDA, SQIVND (reference sequence). V was trimmed by 5 bases and J by 5 bases, leaving 15 bases between them. The CDR3 runs to 14 residues. The CDR3 bases are TGTGCCAGTAGTTCGGCACAGGGTGGGACTGAAGCTTTCTTT. Translation gives CASSSAQGGTEAFF.

V is TRBV14 and J is TRBJ1-3; D not resolved. CDR3 length: 16 residues. CDR1 and CDR2 (germline): SGHDN, FVKESK. The V gene lost 3 bases and the J gene lost 2 bases, with 14 bases spanning the gap. The CDR3 region has the DNA TGTGCCAGCAGCCATCCCGGGGTACTACCTGGAAACACCATATATTTT. This gives the protein CASSHPGVLPGNTIYF.

This chain joins TRBV5-1 and TRBJ1-5, with TRBD1 as a possible D gene (6 bases). V was trimmed by 4 bases and J by 3 bases, leaving 11 bases between them. Germline CDR1 is SGHRS and CDR2 is YFSETQ. The CDR3 is 14 residues long. CDR3 residues: CASSSAGDNQPQHF. DNA for the CDR3: TGCGCCAGCAGCAGCGCAGGGGACAATCAGCCCCAGCATTTT.

The genes are TRBV5-6 and TRBJ1-2; D is perhaps TRBD1 (6 bases). Germline CDR1 and CDR2: SGHDT and YYEEEE. V gave up 4 bases and J gave up 4 bases, with 14 bases separating them. The CDR3 totals 14 residues. As DNA, the CDR3 is TGTGCCAGCAGCCCCACAGGGACCCGCTATGGCTACACCTTC. It is translated as CASSPTGTRYGYTF. Based on the CDR3 plus reference TRBV5-6 and TRBJ1-2, the full variable domain is DAGVTQSPTHLIKTRGQQVTLRCSPKSGHDTVSWYQQALGQGPQFIFQYYEEEERQRGNFPDRFSGHQFPNYSSELNVNALLLGDSALYLCASSPTGTRYGYTFGSGTRLTVV.